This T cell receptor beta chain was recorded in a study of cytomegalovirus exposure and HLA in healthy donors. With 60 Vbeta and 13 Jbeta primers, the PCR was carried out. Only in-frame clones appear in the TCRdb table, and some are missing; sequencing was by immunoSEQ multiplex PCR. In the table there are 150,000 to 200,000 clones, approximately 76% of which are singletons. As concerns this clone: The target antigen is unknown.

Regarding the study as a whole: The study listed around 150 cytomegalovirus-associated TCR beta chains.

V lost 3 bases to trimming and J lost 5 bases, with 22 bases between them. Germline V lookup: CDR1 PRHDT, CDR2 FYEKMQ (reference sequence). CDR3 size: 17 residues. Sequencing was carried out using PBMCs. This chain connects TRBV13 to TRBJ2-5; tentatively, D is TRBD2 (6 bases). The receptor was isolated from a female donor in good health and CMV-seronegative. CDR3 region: CASSFNERRPGRETQYF. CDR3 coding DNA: TGTGCCAGCAGCTTTAACGAGAGACGACCGGGGAGGGAGACCCAGTACTTC.